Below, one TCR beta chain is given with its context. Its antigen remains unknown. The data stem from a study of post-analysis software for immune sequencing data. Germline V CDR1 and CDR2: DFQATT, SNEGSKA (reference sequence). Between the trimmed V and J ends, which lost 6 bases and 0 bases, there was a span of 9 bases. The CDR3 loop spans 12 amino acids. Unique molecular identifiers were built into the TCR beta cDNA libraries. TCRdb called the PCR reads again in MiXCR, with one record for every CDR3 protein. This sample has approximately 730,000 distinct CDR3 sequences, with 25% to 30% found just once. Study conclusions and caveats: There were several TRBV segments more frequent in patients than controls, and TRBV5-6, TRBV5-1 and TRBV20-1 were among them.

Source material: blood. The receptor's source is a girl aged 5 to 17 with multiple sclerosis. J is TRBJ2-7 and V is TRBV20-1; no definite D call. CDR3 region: CSARPSSYEQYF. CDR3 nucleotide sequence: TGCAGTGCGAGGCCGAGCTCCTACGAGCAGTACTTC.